Each of the 8 T cell receptor beta chains below was sequenced from the same sample in a study of vaccination effects on CD4 cells after COVID-19. Their antigens remain unidentified. Some clones are missing from TCRdb's copy, which holds only in-frame ones; the method was immunoSEQ multiplex PCR. The table shows roughly 59,000 clones, with around 82% occurring only once. Viral peptide pools were used in the ViraFEST assay to expand antigen-specific CD4+ T cells, and sequencing came afterward. When around 9 days of culture had elapsed, CD4+ T cells were isolated. Participants each got two BNT162b2 or mRNA-1273 vaccine doses. The sequencing here drew on CD4+ T cells from PBMCs cultured with HCoV-OC43 spike peptides, taken after COVID-19 vaccination. Subset defined: HCoV-OC43 spike overlapping peptide pool stimulation. The receptor set was obtained from a human donor who received a COVID-19 vaccine.

The chain recombines TRBV20-1 with TRBJ2-1, with D unresolved. Germline V gives CDR1 DFQATT, CDR2 SNEGSKA (reference sequence). The V and J ends lost 6 bases and 10 bases respectively, with 13 bases between them. The CDR3 has 11 amino acids. CDR3 sequence reads: CSARTAGEQFF. In nucleotides, the CDR3 is TGCAGTGCCAGGACCGCCGGCGAGCAGTTCTTC.

Of note for this clone: In the same sample, other DNA sequences code for this CDR3. The chain is built from TRBV5-8 and TRBJ1-1; a possible D gene is TRBD1 (5 bases). Germline loops: CDR1 SGHTS, CDR2 YDEGEE. This CDR3 is 11 amino acids long. V shed 7 bases and J shed 5 bases, with 9 bases lying between them. CDR3 protein: CASPGGTEAFF. The DNA of the CDR3 is TGTGCCAGCCCGGGGGGGACTGAAGCTTTCTTT.

The chain links TRBV24-1 to TRBJ1-5; the match to TRBD1 covers 7 bases. CDR1 KGHDR and CDR2 SFDVKD come from the germline V gene. V gave up 4 bases and J gave up 0 bases; unmatched junction bases: 2. The CDR3 length is 15 residues. The CDR3 protein is CATSEGGGSNQPQHF. CDR3 coding DNA: TGTGCCACCAGTGAAGGGGGCGGTAGCAATCAGCCCCAGCATTTT.

The chain's CDR3 is CASSLRLAGRNTGELFF. DNA of the CDR3: TGTGCCAGCAGCCTCCGACTAGCGGGGCGGAACACCGGGGAGCTGTTTTTT. This rearrangement joins TRBV6-2 or TRBV6-3 to TRBJ2-2; 11 positions match TRBD2. The CDR3 loop spans 17 amino acids. V was pared by 6 bases and J by 1 base, with 7 bases of the junction left unmatched. Germline V gene sequence: CDR1 MNHEY, CDR2 SVGEGT.

The CDR3 coding sequence is TGTGCCAGCAGCCACTACGGGGACAGGGATGAAAAACTGTTTTTT. Amino acid sequence: CASSHYGDRDEKLFF. This chain joins TRBV11-1 and TRBJ1-4; 9 nucleotides match TRBD1. With V trimmed by 5 bases and J by 6 bases, 7 bases remained unmatched. Germline CDR1 is SGHAT and CDR2 is FQDESV (reference sequence). The CDR3 loop spans 15 amino acids.

The V call is TRBV3-1 (or the pseudogene TRBV3-2), the J call TRBJ1-1; no reliable D call. V was cut by 2 bases and J by 1 base, with 5 bases left in between. Germline V lookup: CDR1 LGHDT, CDR2 YNNKEL (reference sequence). There are 13 residues in the CDR3. The CDR3 nucleotides read TGTGCCAGCAGCCAAACACCGAACACTGAAGCTTTCTTT. It codes for CASSQTPNTEAFF.

This clone has only a few counts. V and J are TRBV6-6 and TRBJ1-2; D is unresolved. Germline CDR1 reads MNHNY; CDR2 reads SVGAGI (reference sequence). CDR3 size: 13 residues. Between the trimmed V and J ends, which lost 7 bases and 0 bases, there was a span of 9 bases. The CDR3 loop reads CASITGANYGYTF. CDR3 bases: TGTGCCAGCATTACGGGAGCTAACTATGGCTACACCTTC.

The genes are TRBV19 and TRBJ1-4; D ambiguous. Germline loops: CDR1 LNHDA, CDR2 SQIVND (reference sequence). V shed 8 bases and J shed 2 bases, with 9 bases lying between them. This CDR3 has 13 amino acids. The CDR3: CASSVMTNEKLFF. The CDR3 DNA follows: TGTGCCAGTTCGGTGATGACTAATGAAAAACTGTTTTTT. Drawing the rest from reference TRBV19 and TRBJ1-4, the complete variable domain is DGGITQSPKYLFRKEGQNVTLSCEQNLNHDAMYWYRQDPGQGLRLIYYSQIVNDFQKGDIAEGYSVSREKKESFPLTVTSAQKNPTAFYLCASSVMTNEKLFFGSGTQLSVL.